This T cell receptor (beta chain) was recorded in a study of regulatory T cells in long-lasting Graves disease. General study results and limits: Persistent patients shared about 2,800 public clonotypes among themselves. Newly diagnosed patients shared fewer, at approximately 970. Gene preferences differed: TRBV28, TRBJ1-2, TRBJ2-5 in persistent cases.

The time point here: persistent/refractory GD, antithyroid drugs over 5 years with positive TRAb. The TCR library used RNA extracted from PBMCs. A note on this clonotype: Its antigen is undetermined.

With iRepertoire HTBI primers and Arm-PCR of CDR3 regions, TCR beta libraries were built. TCRdb ran MiXCR on the multiplex PCR reads and lists one entry per CDR3 protein. The top ten clones hold around 13% of a sample with around 460,000 distinct CDR3 sequences, about 22% of them seen once. J lost 4 bases, V lost 0 bases, and 3 bases had no gene match. There are 14 residues in the CDR3. The germline gives CDR1 SGHNT, CDR2 YYREEE (reference sequence). This TCR came from a female donor with Graves disease. This sample comprised peripheral blood mononuclear cells (PBMCs), obtained when the disease was refractory, from a patient treated with antithyroid drugs. This chain uses TRBV5-4 with TRBJ1-2; 7 nucleotides align to TRBD1. The CDR3 nucleotides read TGTGCCAGCAGCTTGGAGGGACAGCGCTATGGCTACACCTTC. It encodes CASSLEGQRYGYTF.